Below, 19 T cell receptor beta chains from the same sample are listed, as sequenced in a study of identical twins. TCRdb re-analysed the 5' RACE reads in MiXCR, keeping a single row per CDR3 protein. The table records roughly 720,000 distinct CDR3 sequences, over 15% of them present only once. These data also featured in a second study, about T cells expressing NK-cell markers.

Sequencing was performed on PBMCs. The receptors shown here come from a woman aged 18-35 years in good health.

The rearrangement joins TRBV12-3 or TRBV12-4 to TRBJ2-1, with a possible D match to TRBD2 (5 bases). This CDR3 contains 15 residues. The germline V and J ends were trimmed by 11 bases and 0 bases, with 17 bases remaining between them. Here the CDR3 DNA reads TGTGCCCATGTCTCGGGGTCGGGCTCCTACAATGAGCAGTTCTTC. Translation: CAHVSGSGSYNEQFF.

There are a few counts of this clonotype. The chain uses TRBV6-1 and TRBJ1-1, with TRBD1 matching over 7 bases. Germline V lookup: CDR1 MNHNS, CDR2 SASEGT. The CDR3 consists of 16 residues. V lost 6 bases to trimming and J lost 0 bases; unmatched junction nucleotides: 10. CDR3: CASRTTGVSMNTEAFF. CDR3 nucleotide sequence: TGTGCCAGCAGGACAACAGGGGTTTCCATGAACACTGAAGCTTTCTTT.

The chain uses TRBV7-2 and TRBJ2-7; D remains ambiguous. CDR1 is SGHTA, CDR2 FQGNSA, per germline. Trimming cost V 3 bases and J 0 bases, with 12 bases left between them. The CDR3 has 15 residues. CDR3 coding DNA: TGTGCCAGCAGCTTCCACCCCGACAACTCCTACGAGCAGTACTTC. This gives the protein CASSFHPDNSYEQYF.

A note on this clonotype: One junction end does not reproduce the germline sequence, and a read error may be involved. This chain uses TRBV6-1 with TRBJ2-7; TRBD1 matches 7 bases. The CDR3 spans 13 residues. Looked up from germline, CDR1 is MNHNS and CDR2 is SASEGT. CDR3 region: CARSETLGQEEYF. CDR3 nucleotide sequence: TGTGCCAGGAGTGAGACCCTCGGACAGGAAGAGTACTTC.

This clonotype was recorded a few times. This chain uses TRBV3-1 with TRBJ1-2, with 10 bases fitting TRBD1. V shed 4 bases and J 7 bases; nucleotides not matched to a gene: 3. CDR1 and CDR2 (germline): LGHDT, YNNKEL (reference sequence). This CDR3 has 13 residues. The CDR3 loop is CASSLTGGSGYTF. The CDR3 region has the DNA TGTGCCAGCAGCCTGACAGGGGGCAGTGGCTACACCTTC.

Many counts were recorded for this clonotype. The junction departs from the called germline gene at one end, perhaps through a read error. The chain recombines TRBV7-9 with TRBJ1-6; no reliable D call. The CDR3 extends over 11 amino acids. Germline assignment: CDR1 SEHNR and CDR2 FQNEAQ (reference sequence). The CDR3 DNA follows: TGTGCCAGCAGTTTAGACTCACCCCTCCACTTT. Protein product: CASSLDSPLHF.

This clonotype has just a few counts. This sequence joins TRBV20-1 and TRBJ2-7; a possible D gene is TRBD1 (5 bases). The CDR3 is 15 amino acids. V was pared by 0 bases and J by 5 bases, with 17 bases between. Per the germline V gene, CDR1 is DFQATT and CDR2 is SNEGSKA (reference sequence). The CDR3 nucleotides are TGCAGTGCTAGAGATAAAGGGGCTACCCCAAACGAGCAGTACTTC. The encoded protein is CSARDKGATPNEQYF.

This clonotype was counted between two and nine times. This chain uses TRBV6-5 with TRBJ2-1, with 7 bases that match TRBD1. The CDR3 extends over 11 amino acids. CDR1 and CDR2 (germline): MNHEY, SVGAGI. V lost 5 bases and J lost 15; bases outside the gene matches: 7. The CDR3 DNA is TGTGCCAGCAGTCGACAGGGTGGCCTGTTCTTC. Its translation is CASSRQGGLFF.

A few counts support this clonotype. V is TRBV6-5 and J is TRBJ2-3, with D possibly being TRBD1 (6 bases). The CDR3 is made up of 13 amino acids. V lost 3 bases and J 4 bases, leaving 8 bases between the germline ends. Germline lookup yields CDR1 MNHEY and CDR2 SVGAGI. In DNA, the CDR3 is TGTGCCAGCAGTTATGAGGGGGCAGATACGCAGTATTTT. This encodes CASSYEGADTQYF.

This clonotype came up a few times. The J gene is TRBJ1-2, the V gene TRBV10-3; D possibly corresponds to TRBD1 (6 bases). The germline V and J ends were trimmed by 4 bases and 3 bases, with 15 bases remaining between them. This CDR3 is built from 15 residues. Germline lookup yields CDR1 ENHRY and CDR2 SYGVKD. CDR3 in amino acids: CAISAYRDTHYGYTF. The CDR3 DNA reads TGTGCCATCAGTGCATACCGGGACACCCACTATGGCTACACCTTC.

J is TRBJ2-1 and V is TRBV21-1; TRBD1, the table's D call, lacks a check against the DNA. TRBV21-1 is classified as a pseudogene. This CDR3 spans 16 amino acids. Here the CDR3 reads CASSKRSVAPRNEQFF. Written as DNA, the CDR3 is TGTGCCAGCAGCAAACGTTCGGTCGCGCCCCGCAATGAGCAGTTCTTC.

V gene TRBV7-2 combines with J gene TRBJ2-5, with a weak D call TRBD1 (5 bases). The CDR3 is 15 amino acids. The V gene lost 2 bases and the J gene lost 0 bases, with 10 bases spanning the gap. Germline V lookup: CDR1 SGHTA, CDR2 FQGNSA. The CDR3 loop is CASSLRQMYQETQYF. For the CDR3, the DNA is TGTGCCAGCAGCTTAAGACAGATGTACCAAGAGACCCAGTACTTC.

The V call is TRBV12-3 or TRBV12-4, the J call TRBJ2-4, with D perhaps matching TRBD1 (7 bases). V lost 7 bases and J lost 7, with 14 bases in between. This CDR3 contains 13 residues. The CDR3 region is CASTPGGGNIQYF. CDR3 bases: TGTGCCAGCACCCCAGGGGGAGGCAACATTCAGTACTTC.

The rearrangement links TRBV2 to TRBJ1-2, with 9 nucleotides matching TRBD1. The CDR3 is 15 residues long. From germline, CDR1 is SNHLY and CDR2 FYNNEI. V lost 2 bases, J lost 6 bases, and 7 bases stayed unmatched. CDR3 region: CASSEWDRAGDGYTF. CDR3 nucleotides: TGTGCCAGCAGTGAATGGGACAGGGCGGGCGATGGCTACACCTTC.

This clonotype was detected a few times. This chain connects TRBV12-5 to TRBJ1-5; 8 nucleotides align to TRBD1. The germline V gene encodes CDR1 LGHNT and CDR2 FRNRAP. Trimming removed 5 bases from V and 9 bases from J; junction bases left unmatched: 9. The CDR3 is made up of 14 amino acids. For the CDR3, the DNA is TGTGCTAGTGGTCTGACAGGGGTCGATCTGCCCCAGCATTTT. Protein: CASGLTGVDLPQHF.

This clonotype was observed a handful of times. The CDR3 sequence: CASSLRTGSLDSPLHF. CDR3 nucleotides: TGCGCCAGCAGCTTGCGGACAGGGTCCCTCGATTCACCCCTCCACTTT. V and J are TRBV5-1 and TRBJ1-6; 8 bases agree with TRBD1. Germline V gene data show CDR1 as SGHRS and CDR2 as YFSETQ. V lost 1 base, J lost 8 bases, and 8 bases stayed unmatched. This CDR3 spans 16 amino acids.

The rearrangement joins TRBV20-1 to TRBJ2-1, with 8 positions matching TRBD2. The junction had 10 bases not matched to a gene; V was cut back by 0 bases and J by 6 bases. The CDR3 runs 16 residues. Germline CDR1 DFQATT, CDR2 SNEGSKA (reference sequence). In DNA form, the CDR3 reads TGCAGTGCTAGAGATCCAGCGGGAGACCAATTCAATGAGCAGTTCTTC. This gives the protein CSARDPAGDQFNEQFF.

In this sample, this clonotype turned up a few times. The chain uses TRBV5-1 and TRBJ2-6; 7 bases are a match to TRBD1. Germline trimming cut 4 bases from V and 1 base from J; bases unmatched to any gene: 5. Germline lookup yields CDR1 SGHRS and CDR2 YFSETQ. The CDR3 loop spans 16 amino acids. In DNA form, the CDR3 reads TGCGCCAGCAGCGCAGAGACAGGGTCTGGGGCCAACGTCCTGACTTTC. Translated, it gives CASSAETGSGANVLTF.

V usage is TRBV2 and J usage is TRBJ2-5; 10 bases align to TRBD2. This CDR3 is built from 15 residues. Per the germline V gene, CDR1 is SNHLY and CDR2 is FYNNEI. V was clipped by 2 bases and J by 3 bases; unmatched bases: 3. In nucleotides, the CDR3 is TGTGCCAGCAGTGAACTCACTAGCGGGAAAGAGACCCAGTACTTC. Translation gives CASSELTSGKETQYF. The full variable domain, rest sourced from reference TRBV2 and TRBJ2-5, is EPEVTQTPSHQVTQMGQEVILRCVPISNHLYFYWYRQILGQKVEFLVSFYNNEISEKSEIFDDQFSVERPDGSNFTLKIRSTKLEDSAMYFCASSELTSGKETQYFGPGTRLLVL.